This paragraph covers one TCR beta chain sequence. Its antigen is currently not known. Base qualities are not provided; no much larger clone lies one nucleotide away. The library came from the immunoSEQ multiplex PCR assay. About 9.9 x 10^4 TCR templates per sample were assayed by the deep sequencing platform. Genomic DNA extracted from sorted T cells was the material used for TCRbeta CDR3 sequencing. The authors processed their data as follows. The R programming language was used for clonal analysis of the TCRbeta CDR3 data. Alloreactive CD4+ and CD8+ clones were defined by comparing unstimulated samples with post-reaction CFSE-low samples. Alloreactive CD4+ clones were assigned to regulatory or non-regulatory origin by matching sequences to sorted unstimulated Treg and non-Treg repertoires. This immuneACCESS table, as held by TCRdb, lists in-frame sequences with V and J called but not all clones. Of the missing ones, under half trace to an unresolved V gene in checked studies; the others have no known cause. For V, J and clone size, that table is used; D and trimming come from the DNA. This sample gives about 100,000 clones in total; approximately 94% of them show up just once. Together, the top ten hold 1% to 1.5% of the sample.

TCRbeta CDR3 sequencing was performed on sorted unstimulated T cells and on proliferating T cells recovered from mixed lymphocyte reactions. Fresh whole blood from some eleven HLA-typed healthy donors was used to isolate PBMCs. Unstimulated CD4+ non-regulatory T cells were FACS-sorted to map the origin of alloreactive clones. This record comes from a study of siplizumab effects on memory and regulatory T cells (dated by TCRdb to about 2019). A note on the overall study: The study examined how the anti-CD2 antibody siplizumab affects alloreactive T-cell subsets in allogeneic mixed lymphocyte reactions built from human PBMCs. The study at large found these results: Of the alloreactive CD4+ clones that could be mapped, the Treg-derived share averaged about 70% with siplizumab compared with roughly 25% in control reactions. Whether proliferating Tregs from siplizumab cultures were suppressive was not functionally confirmed. Greater diversity appeared to be present in unstimulated naive T cells than in memory T cells, and a substantial contribution to the alloresponse seemed to be made by naive cells. Siplizumab significantly lowered the cumulative frequency of alloreactive sequences that could be traced to unstimulated CD4+ memory T cells. A naive or memory phenotype could not be assigned to roughly 75-97% of proliferating CD4+ or CD8+ clones. Sequences below about 10^-5 frequency were poorly captured, so only a minor fraction of alloreactive clones could be mapped to unstimulated subsets.

The germline V gene (reference sequence) supplies CDR1 SGHNT and CDR2 YYREEE. Trimming removed 5 bases from V and 0 bases from J, leaving 15 bases between the germline ends. The CDR3 contains 16 residues, cysteine and phenylalanine counted. The read is trimmed to its CDR3 DNA, 48 bases read in frame from base 1. The V and J genes are TRBV5-4 and TRBJ2-1, with the D segment possibly TRBD1 or TRBD2, each aligning over 5 bases. Sequencing was performed on non-Treg CD4+ T cells sorted from blood. The meaning of the sample's cell subset or site label: FACS-sorted unstimulated CD4+ non-regulatory T cells. The clonotype comes from a human donor in good health. The sequence in DNA is TGTGCCAGCAGGGCCGGGACGTGGGACTCCTACAATGAGCAGTTCTTC. Its protein product is CASRAGTWDSYNEQFF.